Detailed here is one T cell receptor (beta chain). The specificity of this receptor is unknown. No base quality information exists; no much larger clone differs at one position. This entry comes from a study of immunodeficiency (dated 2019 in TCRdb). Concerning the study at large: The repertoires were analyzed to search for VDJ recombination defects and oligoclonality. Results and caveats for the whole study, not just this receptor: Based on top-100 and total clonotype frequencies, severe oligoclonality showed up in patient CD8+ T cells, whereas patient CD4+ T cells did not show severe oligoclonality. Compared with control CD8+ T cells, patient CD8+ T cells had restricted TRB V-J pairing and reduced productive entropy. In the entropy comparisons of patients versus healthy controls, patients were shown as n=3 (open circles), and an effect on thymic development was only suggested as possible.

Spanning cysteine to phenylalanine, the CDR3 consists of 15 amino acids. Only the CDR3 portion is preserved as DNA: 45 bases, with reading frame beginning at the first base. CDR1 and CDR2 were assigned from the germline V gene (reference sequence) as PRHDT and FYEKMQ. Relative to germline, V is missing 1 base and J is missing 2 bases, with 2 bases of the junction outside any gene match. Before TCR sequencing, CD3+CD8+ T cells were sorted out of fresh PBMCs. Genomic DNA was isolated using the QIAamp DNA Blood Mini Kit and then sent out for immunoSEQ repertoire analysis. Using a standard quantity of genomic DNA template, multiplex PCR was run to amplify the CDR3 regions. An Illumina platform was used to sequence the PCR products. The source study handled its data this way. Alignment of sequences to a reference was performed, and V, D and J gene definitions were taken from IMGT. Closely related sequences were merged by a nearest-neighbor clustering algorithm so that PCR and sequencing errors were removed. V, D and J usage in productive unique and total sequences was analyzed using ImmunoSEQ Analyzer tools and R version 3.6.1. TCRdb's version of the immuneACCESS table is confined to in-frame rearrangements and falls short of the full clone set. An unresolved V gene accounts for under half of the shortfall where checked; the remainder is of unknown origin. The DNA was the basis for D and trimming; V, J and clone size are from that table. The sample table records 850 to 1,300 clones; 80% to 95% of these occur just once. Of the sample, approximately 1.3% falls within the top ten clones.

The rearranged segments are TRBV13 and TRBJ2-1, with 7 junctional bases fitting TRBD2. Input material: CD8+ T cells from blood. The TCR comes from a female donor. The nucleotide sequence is TGTGCCAGCAGCTTAGAACTAGCGCCCTACAATGAGCAGTTCTTC. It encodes CASSLELAPYNEQFF.